The present T cell receptor (beta chain) was sequenced within a study of blood T cell repertoires in COVID-19. Across the whole study: The study drew acute and convalescent COVID-19 samples from the United States, Italy and Spain. Sample material is recorded as cDNA or gDNA derived from T cells, B-cell-depleted T cells, or PBMCs.

The germline V gene encodes CDR1 SGDLS and CDR2 YYNGEE. The CDR3 has 14 amino acids. The V gene lost 4 bases and the J gene lost 3 bases, with 11 bases spanning the gap. Original processing notes: Amplified reference gene primers provided the basis for estimating nucleated cell counts. Method: immunoSEQ multiplex PCR; TCRdb's copy keeps in-frame clones and lacks some. D and trimming were read from the DNA, whereas the V and J calls and clone size are those reported in that table. This table has roughly 360,000 clones, over 65% appearing once. This chain uses TRBV9 with TRBJ1-5; D is unresolved. The clonotype originates from a human donor with acute or convalescent COVID-19. The donor label of this sample is uncertain. The specimen sequenced was peripheral blood. The CDR3 sequence: CASSRGQFNQPQHF. DNA of the CDR3: TGTGCCAGCAGCCGCGGGCAGTTCAATCAGCCCCAGCATTTT. Variable domain in full (rest from reference TRBV9 and TRBJ1-5): DSGVTQTPKHLITATGQRVTLRCSPRSGDLSVYWYQQSLDQGLQFLIQYYNGEERAKGNILERFSAQQFPDLHSELNLSSLELGDSALYFCASSRGQFNQPQHFGDGTRLSIL.